This note documents a single TCR beta chain sequence. Its antigen is unidentified. Timing groups of about 4 and about 12 weeks for second doses were pooled. These data belong to a study of T cell responses to AZD1222 COVID-19 vaccine. Findings and limits, study-wide: Dominant at 160-218 and 743-854, vaccine-associated CD4 TCRs also spanned spike.

The method was immunoSEQ multiplex PCR; TCRdb's version includes in-frame clones alone and lacks a portion of them. This table has about 120,000 clones, about 94% appearing once. V lost 4 bases to trimming and J lost 5 bases; unmatched junction nucleotides: 9. The V gene's germline CDR1 is LNHNV and CDR2 YYDKDF (reference sequence). The length of the CDR3 is 15 residues. This TCR was recovered from an adult who received the AZD1222 COVID-19 vaccine. Sequencing used peripheral blood, obtained 28 days after the second AZD1222 dose. The V gene is TRBV15, the J gene TRBJ1-2; 8 bases match TRBD1. The CDR3 bases are TGTGCCACCAGCACGGGAAGGACAGGGCGGTATGGCTACACCTTC. This codes for CATSTGRTGRYGYTF.